The source of this T cell receptor (beta chain) is a study of blood T cell repertoires in COVID-19. The overall study: From the United States, Italy and Spain came samples of acute and convalescent COVID-19. T cells, B-cell-depleted T cells, or PBMCs provided the cDNA or gDNA that served as material.

Per the original data handling: Researchers report that nucleated cell counts were estimated from reference gene primer amplification. TCRdb's copy holds only in-frame clones and misses some; the assay was immunoSEQ multiplex PCR. Clonal size and the V and J genes are those of that table, whereas D and trimming came from the DNA. This sample has under 500,000 clones, with around 89% found just once. The germline V gene has CDR1 SGHRS and CDR2 YFSETQ. V was trimmed by 1 base and J by 5 bases, leaving 19 bases between them. The CDR3 is 17 residues long. This receptor was obtained from a woman in her thirties with acute or convalescent COVID-19. V usage is TRBV5-1 and J usage is TRBJ2-1; D may be TRBD2 (6 bases). The material sequenced was peripheral blood. CDR3 protein: CASSLRVAGLADNEQFF. The CDR3 DNA is TGCGCCAGCAGCTTGCGGGTCGCGGGACTCGCCGACAATGAGCAGTTCTTC.